Presented here are 9 T cell receptor beta chains from one specimen sequenced in a study of blood T cell repertoires in COVID-19. Assay used: immunoSEQ multiplex PCR; TCRdb lists only in-frame clones, some missing. The table lists some 60,000 clones, about 81% of them singletons. The specimen sequenced was peripheral blood. The origin of the receptors is a human donor in a cohort sampled during active COVID-19.

V usage is TRBV5-1 and J usage is TRBJ1-1; 7 bases fit TRBD1. The germline CDR1 and CDR2 sequences are SGHRS and YFSETQ. This CDR3 contains 16 residues. V trimming: 0 bases; J trimming: 5 bases; junction bases outside the gene matches: 10. This CDR3 is CASSLGQGGTRTEAFF. For the CDR3, the DNA is TGCGCCAGCAGCTTGGGACAGGGTGGCACGCGGACTGAAGCTTTCTTT.

This clone appeared once. The genes are TRBV11-1 and TRBJ2-7; 10 bases align to TRBD1. Germline CDR1 is SGHAT and CDR2 is FQDESV (reference sequence). V shed 7 bases, J shed 7 bases, and the junction held 13 bases outside the gene matches. CDR3 length equals 15 residues. CDR3 bases: TGTGCCAGCACCCCGGGGGACAGGGGAAAGGGTGAGCAGTACTTC. Translated: CASTPGDRGKGEQYF. The whole variable domain, filled in from reference TRBV11-1 and TRBJ2-7, reads EAEVAQSPRYKITEKSQAVAFWCDPISGHATLYWYRQILGQGPELLVQFQDESVVDDSQLPKDRFSAERLKGVDSTLKIQPAELGDSAMYLCASTPGDRGKGEQYFGPGTRLTVT.

On this clone itself: The sample carries other DNA sequences with the same CDR3. CDR3 loop: CSVATSGADTQYF. The DNA for the CDR3 is TGCAGCGTGGCGACTAGCGGGGCAGATACGCAGTATTTT. This rearrangement joins TRBV29-1 to TRBJ2-3, with 11 bases aligning to TRBD2. V lost 6 bases, J lost 4 bases, and 3 bases stayed unmatched. The length of the CDR3 is 13 residues. Per the germline V gene, CDR1 is SQVTM and CDR2 is ANQGSEA.

This chain joins TRBV12-3 or TRBV12-4 and TRBJ2-1; D call uncertain. The CDR3 is made up of 13 amino acids. The V end was cut by 3 bases, the J end by 7 bases, with 10 bases between. The CDR3, as DNA: TGTGCCAGCAGTTTCTCGACTGCGAATGAGCAGTTCTTC. This translates into CASSFSTANEQFF.

Sample share makes this clone medium-sized (0.01 to 0.1%). The chain employs TRBV10-1 and TRBJ2-1; 7 bases map to TRBD1. The germline V gene encodes CDR1 WNHNN and CDR2 SYGVQD (reference sequence). CDR3 length: 13 residues. V was clipped by 2 bases and J by 6 bases; unmatched bases: 1. CDR3 sequence reads: CASSEGDSNEQFF. The CDR3 DNA reads as TGCGCCAGCAGTGAGGGGGACAGCAATGAGCAGTTCTTC.

V gene TRBV7-2 combines with J gene TRBJ1-2, with D hard to call. CDR3 length: 14 amino acids. Germline lookup yields CDR1 SGHTA and CDR2 FQGNSA. V lost 3 bases and J 5 bases, leaving 13 bases between the germline ends. CDR3 in DNA: TGTGCCAGCAGCTTCGCAGGTGCCACATATGGCTACACCTTC. Translation: CASSFAGATYGYTF. The full variable domain, rest sourced from reference TRBV7-2 and TRBJ1-2, is GAGVSQSPSNKVTEKGKDVELRCDPISGHTALYWYRQSLGQGLEFLIYFQGNSAPDKSGLPSDRFSAERTGGSVSTLTIQRTQQEDSAVYLCASSFAGATYGYTFGSGTRLTVV.

The chain couples TRBV6-5 to TRBJ1-1, with 9 nucleotides matching TRBD1. CDR1 is MNHEY and CDR2 is SVGAGI in the germline V gene. CDR3 length equals 14 residues. With 8 bases clipped from V and 4 bases from J, the junction kept 8 bases outside the gene matches. This CDR3 is CASLQGAPGTEAFF. DNA for the CDR3: TGTGCCAGCTTACAGGGGGCGCCGGGCACTGAAGCTTTCTTT.

The chain recombines TRBV30 with TRBJ2-5; 10 bases are a match to TRBD2. Looked up from germline, CDR1 is GTSNPN and CDR2 is SVGIG (reference sequence). The ends lost 2 bases at V and 2 bases at J; junction bases unmatched: 5. The CDR3 has 15 residues. CDR3 bases: TGTGCCTGGAGTTGGCTAGCGGGGGTACAAGAGACCCAGTACTTC. It encodes CAWSWLAGVQETQYF.

The V call is TRBV30, the J call TRBJ1-2; no firm D call. V was cut by 1 base and J by 4 bases, with 7 bases left in between. The V gene's germline CDR1 is GTSNPN and CDR2 SVGIG (reference sequence). This CDR3 region has 12 residues. Written as DNA, the CDR3 is TGTGCCTGGAGTGAGGCGGTCTATGGCTACACCTTC. Amino acids: CAWSEAVYGYTF.